This is a list of T cell receptor beta chains from one sample in a study of blood T cells in healthy people across ages. TCRdb re-called the 5' RACE reads through MiXCR, storing one row per CDR3 protein. The sample carries 700,000 to 900,000 distinct CDR3 sequences, about 53% recorded once. Sequenced sample: blood. Receptors originate from an older man in good health. CDR3s include the opening cysteine and the closing phenylalanine or tryptophan. The order of the fields is V gene, D gene, J gene, clone size, CDR3 protein, CDR3 DNA. A D gene is named only where the DNA matches it firmly. Clone size is given for some rows only: seen once, a few or many times, or a class if the clone is expanded.

TRBV29-1	.	TRBJ2-5	.	CSVQGGSLTETQYF	TGCAGCGTTCAGGGAGGATCCCTTACAGAGACCCAGTACTTC
TRBV11-2	TRBD1	TRBJ2-1	few	CASSLARTGVVEQFF	TGTGCCAGCAGCTTAGCCCGGACAGGGGTTGTTGAGCAGTTCTTC
TRBV7-9	TRBD1	TRBJ1-2	few	CASSFSTGYLSGYTF	TGTGCCAGCAGCTTTTCGACAGGGTATTTGAGTGGCTACACCTTC
TRBV3-1	.	TRBJ2-7	.	CASSPMPQPTYEQYF	TGTGCCAGCAGCCCGATGCCTCAACCGACCTACGAGCAGTACTTC
TRBV20-1	.	TRBJ1-5	few	CSASFGTGNQPQHF	TGCAGTGCTAGTTTCGGGACGGGTAATCAGCCCCAGCATTTT
TRBV10-3	.	TRBJ1-2	few	CAISVSGSPLNGYTF	TGTGCCATCAGTGTGTCAGGCTCCCCGCTTAATGGCTACACCTTC
TRBV20-1	TRBD1	TRBJ1-2	.	CSAQAYTGAGYGCIF	TGCAGTGCTCAAGCTTATACAGGGGCCGGCTATGGCTGCATCTTC
TRBV6-5	.	TRBJ2-1	.	CASRSTGSSYNEQFF	TGTGCCAGCAGATCGACAGGAAGCTCCTACAATGAGCAGTTCTTC
TRBV15	TRBD2	TRBJ2-7	few	CATSRDSTSGSYEQYF	TGTGCCACCAGCAGAGATTCAACTAGCGGGAGTTACGAGCAGTACTTC
TRBV12-3/TRBV12-4	.	TRBJ2-3	.	CASTSGGGSRRYVYF	TGTGCCAGCACCTCAGGAGGGGGGAGTCGCAGATACGTGTATTTT
TRBV3-1	TRBD2	TRBJ2-1	few	CASSPYSPGTSGTYNEQFF	TGTGCCAGCAGCCCGTACTCTCCCGGGACTAGCGGGACCTACAATGAGCAGTTCTTC
TRBV20-1	.	TRBJ2-1	few	CSASRPGNEQFF	TGCAGTGCTAGTCGCCCGGGAAATGAGCAGTTCTTC
TRBV14	TRBD2	TRBJ2-5	once	CASSQAAGGSGEQYF	TGTGCCAGCAGCCAAGCAGCGGGAGGGTCGGGTGAGCAGTACTTC
TRBV7-6	TRBD1	TRBJ1-1	.	CASRSGTVNTEAFF	TGTGCCAGCAGGTCTGGGACAGTGAACACTGAAGCTTTCTTT
TRBV18	TRBD1	TRBJ2-7	few	CASSSTGGLGEQYF	TGTGCCAGCTCGTCAACAGGGGGCTTGGGCGAGCAGTACTTC
TRBV28	TRBD2	TRBJ2-1	many	CASSPSGGPRNEQFF	TGTGCCAGCTCGCCGTCGGGAGGGCCACGGAATGAGCAGTTCTTC
TRBV28	TRBD2	TRBJ2-7	.	CVSSLLAGGPYEQYF	TGTGTCAGCAGTTTACTAGCGGGAGGGCCATACGAGCAGTACTTC
TRBV12-3/TRBV12-4	TRBD1	TRBJ2-7	.	CASSAARDRFYEQYF	TGTGCCAGCAGTGCCGCCCGGGACAGGTTCTACGAGCAGTACTTC
TRBV28	TRBD2	TRBJ2-1	.	CASSPGTSGRLWFF	TGTGCCAGCAGTCCCGGGACTAGCGGGAGGTTATGGTTCTTC
TRBV20-1	.	TRBJ2-7	.	CSARVGGWGEQYF	TGCAGTGCTCGCGTAGGCGGCTGGGGCGAGCAGTACTTC
TRBV29-1	TRBD1	TRBJ1-4	.	CSVRGRSDEKLFF	TGCAGCGTCAGGGGGCGGTCGGATGAAAAACTGTTTTTT
TRBV28	TRBD1	TRBJ2-5	.	CASDAQGAGETQYF	TGTGCCAGCGACGCACAGGGGGCGGGGGAGACCCAGTACTTC
TRBV4-1	.	TRBJ2-7	.	CASSQGSASSYEQYF	TGCGCCAGCAGCCAAGGTTCCGCTAGTTCCTACGAGCAGTACTTC
TRBV3-1	.	TRBJ2-1	.	CASSRPKTNGSLDEQFF	TGTGCCAGCAGCCGCCCGAAGACTAACGGGAGTCTAGATGAGCAGTTCTTC
TRBV6-1	.	TRBJ1-5	.	CASSAGGFQPQHF	TGTGCCAGCAGTGCGGGGGGGTTTCAGCCCCAGCATTTT
TRBV20-1	TRBD1	TRBJ2-7	.	CSAFRTGVYEQYF	TGCAGTGCTTTTCGGACAGGGGTCTACGAGCAGTACTTC
TRBV5-1	.	TRBJ1-2	few	CASSDTNYDYTF	TGCGCCAGCAGTGACACCAACTACGACTACACCTTC
TRBV11-1	TRBD2	TRBJ2-2	.	CASSSTGLFELFF	TGTGCCAGCAGCTCCACGGGACTATTCGAGCTGTTTTTT
TRBV5-1	.	TRBJ2-1	.	CASSLKVGTSYNEQFF	TGCGCCAGCAGCTTGAAAGTGGGGACCTCCTACAATGAGCAGTTCTTC
TRBV4-2	.	TRBJ2-7	.	CASSQVGPSSEQYF	TGTGCCAGCAGCCAAGTTGGACCCTCCTCCGAGCAGTACTTC
TRBV20-1	.	TRBJ2-1	.	CSARGGLEQFF	TGCAGTGCTAGAGGGGGACTGGAGCAGTTCTTC
TRBV20-1	TRBD2	TRBJ2-7	.	CSAKDPRQGLAGGSYEQYF	TGCAGTGCTAAAGACCCCAGGCAGGGACTAGCGGGCGGTTCCTACGAGCAGTACTTC
TRBV29-1	TRBD2	TRBJ2-1	.	CSVGGTSGPTYEQFF	TGCAGCGTTGGTGGGACTAGCGGGCCGACCTACGAGCAGTTCTTC
TRBV5-6	.	TRBJ2-5	.	CASSDGPHRETQYF	TGTGCCAGCAGCGACGGGCCCCATCGGGAGACCCAGTACTTC
TRBV20-1	TRBD2	TRBJ2-7	.	CSAGNIPGLANYEQYF	TGCAGTGCTGGAAATATACCGGGACTAGCAAACTACGAGCAGTACTTC
TRBV27	TRBD2	TRBJ2-1	.	CASSLYGLAGGGGNEQFF	TGTGCCAGCAGTTTATATGGGTTAGCGGGAGGCGGGGGCAATGAGCAGTTCTTC
TRBV30	.	TRBJ2-7	.	CAWSVGPYEQYF	TGTGCCTGGAGTGTCGGCCCCTACGAGCAGTACTTC
TRBV4-1	.	TRBJ1-3	.	CASSQDPRSGNTIYF	TGCGCCAGCAGCCAGGATCCTCGCTCTGGAAACACCATATATTTT
TRBV12-3/TRBV12-4	.	TRBJ2-5	.	CASSLTAGFRETQYF	TGTGCCAGCAGTTTAACGGCAGGGTTCCGGGAGACCCAGTACTTC
TRBV12-3/TRBV12-4	.	TRBJ1-2	.	CASSLAVPGPAGYTF	TGTGCCAGCAGTTTAGCGGTCCCAGGGCCAGCTGGCTACACCTTC
TRBV29-1	.	TRBJ1-5	.	CSVAPGSNQPQHF	TGCAGCGTTGCCCCGGGTAGCAATCAGCCCCAGCATTTT
TRBV12-3/TRBV12-4	.	TRBJ2-2	.	CASASRQSVAGELFF	TGTGCCAGCGCTTCGAGACAGAGTGTAGCCGGGGAGCTGTTTTTT
TRBV6-2/TRBV6-3	.	TRBJ2-3	.	CASSPSGGRYAYF	TGTGCCAGCAGTCCGTCCGGGGGCAGATACGCGTATTTT
TRBV3-1	.	TRBJ2-1	.	CASSQGLVGDNEQFF	TGTGCCAGCAGCCAAGGACTAGTGGGCGACAATGAGCAGTTCTTC
TRBV12-3/TRBV12-4	TRBD2	TRBJ2-1	few	CASSPWTSGIYEQFF	TGTGCCAGCAGTCCGTGGACTAGCGGGATCTATGAGCAGTTCTTC
TRBV14	.	TRBJ2-1	.	CASSQLGVLSYNEQFF	TGTGCCAGCAGCCAGCTTGGGGTACTCTCCTACAATGAGCAGTTCTTC
TRBV20-1	.	TRBJ1-1	.	CSASPDNTEAFF	TGCAGTGCTAGTCCTGACAACACTGAAGCTTTCTTT
TRBV7-2	TRBD1	TRBJ2-3	few	CASSPGQITDTQYF	TGTGCCAGCAGCCCGGGACAGATCACAGATACGCAGTATTTT
TRBV18	TRBD1	TRBJ2-7	.	CASSPYRGVYEQYF	TGTGCCAGCTCACCATACAGGGGGGTATACGAGCAGTACTTC
TRBV25-1	TRBD1	TRBJ1-2	many	CASSEYTPGQGVGANYGYTF	TGTGCCAGCAGTGAATATACTCCGGGACAGGGGGTAGGGGCTAACTATGGCTACACCTTC
TRBV11-2	TRBD2	TRBJ2-1	few	CASSSPRGRGFNEQFF	TGTGCCAGCAGCTCCCCGCGCGGGAGGGGGTTCAATGAGCAGTTCTTC
TRBV5-1	.	TRBJ2-3	once	CASSLGGSQSDTQYF	TGCGCCAGCAGCTTGGGGGGGTCCCAATCGGATACGCAGTATTTT
TRBV5-1	.	TRBJ2-7	.	CASSSGRLGQREQYF	TGCGCCAGCAGCTCGGGGAGACTAGGACAACGCGAGCAGTACTTC
TRBV7-2	.	TRBJ2-7	.	CASSPGTSLSEQYF	TGTGCCAGCAGCCCGGGGACAAGCCTTAGCGAGCAGTACTTC
TRBV5-1	.	TRBJ2-7	.	CASSFTGPGVDTEQYF	TGCGCCAGCAGCTTTACAGGGCCGGGGGTGGATACCGAGCAGTACTTC